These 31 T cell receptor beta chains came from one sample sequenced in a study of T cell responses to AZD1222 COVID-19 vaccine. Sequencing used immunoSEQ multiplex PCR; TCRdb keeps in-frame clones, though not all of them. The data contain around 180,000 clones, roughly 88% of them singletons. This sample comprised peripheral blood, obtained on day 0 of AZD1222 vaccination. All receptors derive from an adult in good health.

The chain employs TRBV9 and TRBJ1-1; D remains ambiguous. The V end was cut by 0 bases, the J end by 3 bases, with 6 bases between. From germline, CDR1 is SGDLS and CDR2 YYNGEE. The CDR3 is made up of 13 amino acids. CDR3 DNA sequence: TGTGCCAGCAGCGTAGAGGGCTACACTGAAGCTTTCTTT. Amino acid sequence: CASSVEGYTEAFF. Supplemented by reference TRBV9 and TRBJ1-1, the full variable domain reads DSGVTQTPKHLITATGQRVTLRCSPRSGDLSVYWYQQSLDQGLQFLIQYYNGEERAKGNILERFSAQQFPDLHSELNLSSLELGDSALYFCASSVEGYTEAFFGQGTRLTVV.

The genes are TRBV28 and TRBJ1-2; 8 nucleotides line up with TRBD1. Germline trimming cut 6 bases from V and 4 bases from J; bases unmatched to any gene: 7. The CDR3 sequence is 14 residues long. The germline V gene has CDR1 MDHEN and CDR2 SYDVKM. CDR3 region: CASRQTGVIYGYTF. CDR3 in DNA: TGTGCCAGCAGACAGACAGGGGTCATCTATGGCTACACCTTC.

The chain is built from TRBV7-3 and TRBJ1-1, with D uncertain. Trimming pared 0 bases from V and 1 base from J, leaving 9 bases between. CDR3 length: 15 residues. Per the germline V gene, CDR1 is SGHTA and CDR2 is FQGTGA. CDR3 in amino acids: CASSLTEGQNTEAFF. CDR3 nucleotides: TGTGCCAGCAGCTTAACGGAGGGTCAGAACACTGAAGCTTTCTTT.

CDR3 residues: CASSFGSYEQYF. The CDR3 DNA sequence: TGTGCCAGCAGTTTCGGCTCCTACGAGCAGTACTTC. The chain couples TRBV6-5 to TRBJ2-7; D gene ambiguous. This CDR3 is 12 amino acids long. Germline values: CDR1 MNHEY, CDR2 SVGAGI. The V gene lost 4 bases and the J gene lost 0 bases, with 4 bases spanning the gap.

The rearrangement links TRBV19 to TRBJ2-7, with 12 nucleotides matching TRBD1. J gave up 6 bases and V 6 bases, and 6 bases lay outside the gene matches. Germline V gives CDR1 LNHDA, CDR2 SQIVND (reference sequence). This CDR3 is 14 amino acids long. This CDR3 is CASRGQGAQGEQYF. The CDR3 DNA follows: TGTGCCAGTAGGGGACAGGGGGCGCAAGGCGAGCAGTACTTC.

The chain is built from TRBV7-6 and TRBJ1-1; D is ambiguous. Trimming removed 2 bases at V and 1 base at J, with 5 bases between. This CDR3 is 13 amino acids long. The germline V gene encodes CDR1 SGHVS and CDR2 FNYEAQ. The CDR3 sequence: CASSLSQNTEAFF. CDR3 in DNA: TGTGCCAGCAGCTTAAGCCAGAACACTGAAGCTTTCTTT. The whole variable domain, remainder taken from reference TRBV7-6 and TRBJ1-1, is GAGVSQSPRYKVTKRGQDVALRCDPISGHVSLYWYRQALGQGPEFLTYFNYEAQQDKSGLPNDRFSAERPEGSISTLTIQRTEQRDSAMYRCASSLSQNTEAFFGQGTRLTVV.

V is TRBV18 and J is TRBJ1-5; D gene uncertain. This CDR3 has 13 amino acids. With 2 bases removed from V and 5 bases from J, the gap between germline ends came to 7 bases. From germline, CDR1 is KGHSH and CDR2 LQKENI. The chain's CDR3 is CASSPEGYQPQHF. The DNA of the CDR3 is TGTGCCAGCTCACCAGAAGGTTATCAGCCCCAGCATTTT.

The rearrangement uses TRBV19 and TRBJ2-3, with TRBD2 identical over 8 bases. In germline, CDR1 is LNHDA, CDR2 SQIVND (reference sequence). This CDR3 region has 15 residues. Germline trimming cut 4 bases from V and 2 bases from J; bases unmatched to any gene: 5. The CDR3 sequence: CASSRPLAATDTQYF. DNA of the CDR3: TGTGCCAGTAGTAGACCACTAGCGGCCACAGATACGCAGTATTTT.

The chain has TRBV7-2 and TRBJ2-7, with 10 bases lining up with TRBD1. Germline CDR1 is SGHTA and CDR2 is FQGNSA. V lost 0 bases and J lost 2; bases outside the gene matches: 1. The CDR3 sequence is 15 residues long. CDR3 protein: CASSLAGTGAYEQYF. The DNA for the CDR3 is TGTGCCAGCAGCTTAGCCGGGACAGGGGCCTACGAGCAGTACTTC.

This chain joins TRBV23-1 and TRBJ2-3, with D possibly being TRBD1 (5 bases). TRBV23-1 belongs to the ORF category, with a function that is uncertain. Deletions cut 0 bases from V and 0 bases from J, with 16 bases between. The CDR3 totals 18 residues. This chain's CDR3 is CASSQSRTPRNSTDTQYF. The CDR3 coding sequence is TGCGCCAGCAGTCAATCCCGGACACCTAGGAATAGCACAGATACGCAGTATTTT.

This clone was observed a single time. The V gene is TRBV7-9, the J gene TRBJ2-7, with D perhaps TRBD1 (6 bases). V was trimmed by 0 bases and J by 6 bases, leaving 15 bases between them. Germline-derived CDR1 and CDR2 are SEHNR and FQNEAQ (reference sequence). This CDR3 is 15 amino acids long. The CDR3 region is CASSLALGQGIEQYF. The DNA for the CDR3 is TGTGCCAGCAGCTTAGCGCTTGGGCAGGGGATCGAGCAGTACTTC.

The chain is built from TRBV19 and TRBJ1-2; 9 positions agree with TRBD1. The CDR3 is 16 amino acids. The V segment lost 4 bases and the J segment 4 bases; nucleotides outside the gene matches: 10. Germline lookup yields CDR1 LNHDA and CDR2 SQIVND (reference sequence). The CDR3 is CASSTPGQGQLYGYTF. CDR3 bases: TGTGCCAGTAGTACCCCGGGACAGGGCCAACTCTATGGCTACACCTTC.

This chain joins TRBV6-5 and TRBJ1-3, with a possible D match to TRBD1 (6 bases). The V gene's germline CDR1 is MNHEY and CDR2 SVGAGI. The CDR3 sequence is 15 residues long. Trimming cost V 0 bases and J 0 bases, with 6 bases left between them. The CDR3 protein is CASSYSGHSGNTIYF. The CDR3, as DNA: TGTGCCAGCAGTTACTCGGGACACTCTGGAAACACCATATATTTT.

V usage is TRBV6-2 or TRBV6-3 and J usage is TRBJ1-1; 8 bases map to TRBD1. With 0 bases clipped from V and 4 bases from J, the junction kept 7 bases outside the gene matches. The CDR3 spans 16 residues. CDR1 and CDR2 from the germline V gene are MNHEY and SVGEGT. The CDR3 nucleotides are TGTGCCAGCAGTTACTCCCGGACAGGGAAGGGCACTGAAGCTTTCTTT. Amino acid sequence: CASSYSRTGKGTEAFF.

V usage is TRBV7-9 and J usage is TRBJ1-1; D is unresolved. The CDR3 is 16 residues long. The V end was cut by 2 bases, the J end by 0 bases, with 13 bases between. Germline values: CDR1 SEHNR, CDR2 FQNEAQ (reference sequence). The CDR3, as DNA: TGTGCCAGCAGCTTATGGATGGCTGGACTGAACACTGAAGCTTTCTTT. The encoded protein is CASSLWMAGLNTEAFF.

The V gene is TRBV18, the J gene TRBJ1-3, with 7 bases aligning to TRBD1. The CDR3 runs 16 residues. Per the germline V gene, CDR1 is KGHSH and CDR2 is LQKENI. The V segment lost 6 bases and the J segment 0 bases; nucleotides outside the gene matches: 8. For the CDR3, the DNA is TGTGCCAGCTCCCGCACAGGGGTGAGCTCTGGAAACACCATATATTTT. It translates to CASSRTGVSSGNTIYF.

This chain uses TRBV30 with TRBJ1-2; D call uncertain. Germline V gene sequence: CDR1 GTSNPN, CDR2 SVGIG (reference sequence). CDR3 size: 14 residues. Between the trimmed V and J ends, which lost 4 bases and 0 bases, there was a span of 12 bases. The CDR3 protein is CAWTDNVANYGYTF. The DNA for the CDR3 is TGTGCCTGGACCGATAATGTAGCTAACTATGGCTACACCTTC.

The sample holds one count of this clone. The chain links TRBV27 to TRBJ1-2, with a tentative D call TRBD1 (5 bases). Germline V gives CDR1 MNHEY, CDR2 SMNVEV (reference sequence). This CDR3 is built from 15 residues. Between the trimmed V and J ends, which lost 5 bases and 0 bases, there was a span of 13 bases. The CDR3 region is CASSREGMANYGYTF. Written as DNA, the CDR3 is TGTGCCAGCAGTAGAGAGGGGATGGCTAACTATGGCTACACCTTC.

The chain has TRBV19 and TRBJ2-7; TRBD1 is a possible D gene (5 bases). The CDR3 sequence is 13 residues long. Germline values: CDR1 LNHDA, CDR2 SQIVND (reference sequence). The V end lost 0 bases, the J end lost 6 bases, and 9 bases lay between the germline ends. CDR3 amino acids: CASSIDLRVEQYF. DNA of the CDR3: TGTGCCAGTAGTATAGATCTCAGGGTCGAGCAGTACTTC.

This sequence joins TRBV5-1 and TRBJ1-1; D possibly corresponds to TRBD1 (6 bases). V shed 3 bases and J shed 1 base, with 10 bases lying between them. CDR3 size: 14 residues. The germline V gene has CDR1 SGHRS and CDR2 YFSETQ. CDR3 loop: CASSSTGWNTEAFF. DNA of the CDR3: TGCGCCAGCAGCTCAACAGGGTGGAACACTGAAGCTTTCTTT.

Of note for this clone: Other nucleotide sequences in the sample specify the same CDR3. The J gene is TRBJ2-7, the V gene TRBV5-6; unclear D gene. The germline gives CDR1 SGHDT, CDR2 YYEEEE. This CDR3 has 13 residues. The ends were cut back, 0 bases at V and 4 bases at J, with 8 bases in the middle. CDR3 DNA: TGTGCCAGCAGCTTGGGGCAGTCTTACGAGCAGTACTTC. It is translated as CASSLGQSYEQYF.

The CDR3 loop reads CASSLKRDTRLFF. Written as DNA, the CDR3 is TGTGCCAGCAGCTTGAAAAGGGACACGAGACTGTTTTTT. The chain links TRBV5-4 to TRBJ1-4; D perhaps matches TRBD1 (6 bases). Deletions cut 1 base from V and 13 bases from J, with 14 bases between. Germline V gene sequence: CDR1 SGHNT, CDR2 YYREEE (reference sequence). This CDR3 has 13 residues.

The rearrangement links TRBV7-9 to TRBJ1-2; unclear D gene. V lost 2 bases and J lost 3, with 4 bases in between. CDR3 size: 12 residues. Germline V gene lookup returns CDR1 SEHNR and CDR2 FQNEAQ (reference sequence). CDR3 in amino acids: CASSLMHYGYTF. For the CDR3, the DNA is TGTGCCAGCAGCTTAATGCACTATGGCTACACCTTC.

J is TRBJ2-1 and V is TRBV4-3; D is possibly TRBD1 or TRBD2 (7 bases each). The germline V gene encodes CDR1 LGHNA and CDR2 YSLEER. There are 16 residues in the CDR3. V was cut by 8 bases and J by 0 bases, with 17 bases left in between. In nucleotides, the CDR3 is TGCGCCAGCGCGCAGGGGGGGGCATCCTCCTACAATGAGCAGTTCTTC. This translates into CASAQGGASSYNEQFF.

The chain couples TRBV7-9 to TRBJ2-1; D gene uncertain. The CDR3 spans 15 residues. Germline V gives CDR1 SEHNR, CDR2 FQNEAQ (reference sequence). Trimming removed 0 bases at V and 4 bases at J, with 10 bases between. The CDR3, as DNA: TGTGCCAGCAGCTTAGCTCCGGCGCAATACAATGAGCAGTTCTTC. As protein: CASSLAPAQYNEQFF.

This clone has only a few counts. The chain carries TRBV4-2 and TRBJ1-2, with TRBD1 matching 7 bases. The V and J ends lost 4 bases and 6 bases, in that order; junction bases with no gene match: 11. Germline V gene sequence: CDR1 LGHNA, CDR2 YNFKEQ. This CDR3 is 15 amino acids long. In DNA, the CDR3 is TGTGCCAGCAGCCCCCGAACGACAGGGATGGATGGCTACACCTTC. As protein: CASSPRTTGMDGYTF.

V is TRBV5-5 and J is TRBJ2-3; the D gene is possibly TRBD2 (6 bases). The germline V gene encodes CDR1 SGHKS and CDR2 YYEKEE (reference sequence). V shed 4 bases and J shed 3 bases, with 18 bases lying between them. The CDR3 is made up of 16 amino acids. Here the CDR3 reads CASSGRDSGSTDTQYF. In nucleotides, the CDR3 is TGTGCCAGCAGCGGAAGGGACTCCGGTTCGACAGATACGCAGTATTTT.

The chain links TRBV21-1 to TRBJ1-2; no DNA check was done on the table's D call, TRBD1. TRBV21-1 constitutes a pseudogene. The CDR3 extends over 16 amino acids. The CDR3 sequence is CASSKGRTGREYGYTF. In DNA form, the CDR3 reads TGTGCCAGCAGCAAAGGGAGGACAGGGCGGGAGTATGGCTACACCTTC.

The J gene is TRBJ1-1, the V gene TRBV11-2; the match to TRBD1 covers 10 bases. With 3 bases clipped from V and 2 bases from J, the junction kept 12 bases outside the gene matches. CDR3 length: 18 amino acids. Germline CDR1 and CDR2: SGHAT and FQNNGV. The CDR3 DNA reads TGTGCCAGCAGCTTGGGACAGGGGACGCAGAGGGGCAACACTGAAGCTTTCTTT. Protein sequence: CASSLGQGTQRGNTEAFF.

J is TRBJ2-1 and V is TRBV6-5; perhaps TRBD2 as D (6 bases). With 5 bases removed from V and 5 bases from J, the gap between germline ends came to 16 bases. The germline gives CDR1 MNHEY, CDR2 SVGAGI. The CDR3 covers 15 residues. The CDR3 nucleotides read TGTGCCAGCAGTCTCCAGGGAGGCACACACAATGAGCAGTTCTTC. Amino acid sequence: CASSLQGGTHNEQFF.

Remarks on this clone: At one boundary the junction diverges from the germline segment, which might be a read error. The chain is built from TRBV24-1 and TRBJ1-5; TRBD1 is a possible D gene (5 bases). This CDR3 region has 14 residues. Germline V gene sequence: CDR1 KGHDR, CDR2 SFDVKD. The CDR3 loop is CATRDSDGGGPQHF. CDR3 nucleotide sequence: TGTGCCACCAGAGATTCGGACGGGGGTGGGCCCCAGCATTTT.